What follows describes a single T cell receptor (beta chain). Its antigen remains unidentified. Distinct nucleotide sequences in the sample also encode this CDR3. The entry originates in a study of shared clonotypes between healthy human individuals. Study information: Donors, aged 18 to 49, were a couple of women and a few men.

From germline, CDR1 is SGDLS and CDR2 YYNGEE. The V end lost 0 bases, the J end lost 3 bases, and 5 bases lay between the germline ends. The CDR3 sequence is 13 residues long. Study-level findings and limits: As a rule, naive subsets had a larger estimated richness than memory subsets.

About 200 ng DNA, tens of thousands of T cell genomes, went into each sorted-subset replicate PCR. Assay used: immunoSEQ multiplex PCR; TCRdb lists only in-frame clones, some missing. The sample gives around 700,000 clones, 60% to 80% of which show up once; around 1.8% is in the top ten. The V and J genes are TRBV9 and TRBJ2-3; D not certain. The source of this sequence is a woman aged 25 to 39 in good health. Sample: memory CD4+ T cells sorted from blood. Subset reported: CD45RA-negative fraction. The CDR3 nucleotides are TGTGCCAGCAGCGTAGTTCGGACAGATACGCAGTATTTT. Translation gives CASSVVRTDTQYF.